These T cell receptor beta chains were read from a single sample in a study of shared clonotypes between healthy human individuals. The method was immunoSEQ multiplex PCR; TCRdb's version includes in-frame clones alone and lacks a portion of them. This repertoire shows more than 2 million clones, 85% to 95% found once; its top ten account for around 1.7%. Sequenced input: naive CD8+ T cells from PBMCs. All receptors derive from a man aged 18 to 30 in good health. Some clones in this sample may be carry-over from other donors' samples. Each CDR3 is given with its conserved first and last residue. D genes are given only for firm matches. Size values are once, few and many counts, or a class for expanded clones, and some rows have none.

V: TRBV6-5; size: -; D: -; J: TRBJ1-4; DNA: TGTGCCAGCAGTTACGGGCAGAGTTCTAATGAAAAACTGTTTTTT; CDR3: CASSYGQSSNEKLFF
V: TRBV27; size: -; D: -; J: TRBJ1-5; DNA: TGTGCCAGCAGTTTATACGCTATCAATCAGCCCCAGCATTTT; CDR3: CASSLYAINQPQHF
V: TRBV27; size: -; D: TRBD2; J: TRBJ2-1; DNA: TGTGCCAGCAGTTTAGTACCCCTAGCGGGAGGGAACTACAATGAGCAGTTCTTC; CDR3: CASSLVPLAGGNYNEQFF
V: TRBV28; size: -; D: TRBD1; J: TRBJ2-7; DNA: TGTGCCAGCAGTTTCGGACAGGGGATCTCCTACGAGCAGTACTTC; CDR3: CASSFGQGISYEQYF
V: TRBV10-2; size: -; D: -; J: TRBJ2-7; DNA: TGCGCCTTTTGGACGTACTCCTACGAGCAGTACTTC; CDR3: CAFWTYSYEQYF
V: TRBV19; size: -; D: TRBD1; J: TRBJ1-1; DNA: TGTGCCAGTACCTTAAACAGGGGTTTGACTGAAGCTTTCTTT; CDR3: CASTLNRGLTEAFF
V: TRBV6-6; size: -; D: -; J: TRBJ2-3; DNA: TGTGCCAGCACCCACGGGTGGGAGGGGGCAGATACGCAGTATTTT; CDR3: CASTHGWEGADTQYF
V: TRBV5-4; size: -; D: -; J: TRBJ1-6; DNA: TGTGCCAGCAGCTGGGAAGACGATTCACCCCTCCACTTT; CDR3: CASSWEDDSPLHF
V: TRBV14; size: -; D: -; J: TRBJ1-2; DNA: TGTGCCAGCAGCCAAGATGTCTGGGGGTCGGGTGGCTACACCTTC; CDR3: CASSQDVWGSGGYTF
V: TRBV28; size: -; D: -; J: TRBJ1-1; DNA: TGTGCCAGCAGTACAACAGGGAGGGGCACTGAAGCTTTCTTT; CDR3: CASSTTGRGTEAFF
V: TRBV11-2; size: -; D: -; J: TRBJ1-5; DNA: TGTGCCAGCAGCTCCCGGGACGGTGATCAGCCCCAGCATTTT; CDR3: CASSSRDGDQPQHF
V: TRBV27; size: once; D: -; J: TRBJ1-5; DNA: TGTGCCAGCAGTCCATCCTCAGGGTCTGTGAATCAGCCCCAGCATTTT; CDR3: CASSPSSGSVNQPQHF
V: TRBV25-1; size: few; D: -; J: TRBJ2-2; DNA: TGTGCCAGTACCAGGGTAGGGACCGGGGAGCTGTTTTTT; CDR3: CASTRVGTGELFF
V: TRBV14; size: -; D: -; J: TRBJ2-3; DNA: TGTGCCAGCAGCGTATCTACAAGGGGGACAGATACGCAGTATTTT; CDR3: CASSVSTRGTDTQYF
V: TRBV29-1; size: -; D: TRBD1; J: TRBJ1-2; DNA: TGCAGCGTTGTCCCGCAGGACAGGGGAGTGTACGGCTATGGCTACACCTTC; CDR3: CSVVPQDRGVYGYGYTF
V: TRBV6-6; size: -; D: -; J: TRBJ1-1; DNA: TGTGCCAGCAGTTTCACCAAAACCGATGCTTTCTTT; CDR3: CASSFTKTDAFF
V: TRBV7-9; size: once; D: -; J: TRBJ2-3; DNA: TGTGCCAGCAGCCCACCCCTGGACAAGGCCGGCACAGATACGCAGTATTTT; CDR3: CASSPPLDKAGTDTQYF
V: TRBV9; size: -; D: -; J: TRBJ2-1; DNA: TGTGCCAGCAGCGAGTCGGGACCTAACAATGAGCAGTTCTTC; CDR3: CASSESGPNNEQFF
V: TRBV27; size: -; D: TRBD1; J: TRBJ1-1; DNA: TGTGCCAGCAGTATCCGGACAGGGGAAATGAACACTGAAGCTTTCTTT; CDR3: CASSIRTGEMNTEAFF
V: TRBV2; size: -; D: TRBD1; J: TRBJ1-4; DNA: TGTGCCAGCAGGACAGGGAGAGAAAAACTGTTTTTT; CDR3: CASRTGREKLFF
V: TRBV19; size: -; D: -; J: TRBJ1-5; DNA: TGTGCCAGTAGTCCGAAGTGGGGTTATAGCAATCAGCCCCAGCATTTT; CDR3: CASSPKWGYSNQPQHF
V: TRBV15; size: -; D: -; J: TRBJ2-7; DNA: TGTGCCACCAGCAGAGGACTGGATAGTAGCTCCTACGAGCAGTACTTC; CDR3: CATSRGLDSSSYEQYF
V: TRBV27; size: -; D: TRBD1; J: TRBJ1-4; DNA: TGTGCCAGCAGTGAGACAGGGACTAATGAAAAACTGTTTTTT; CDR3: CASSETGTNEKLFF
V: TRBV4-3; size: once; D: TRBD1; J: TRBJ1-4; DNA: TGCGCCAGCAGCCAAGCCGCCAGGACAGGGGTTCTGTTTTTT; CDR3: CASSQAARTGVLFF
V: TRBV5-1; size: -; D: -; J: TRBJ1-1; DNA: TGCGCCAGCAGACCCGGGGGGGACCGAAGGACTGAAGCTTTCTTT; CDR3: CASRPGGDRRTEAFF
V: TRBV7-9; size: -; D: -; J: TRBJ1-2; DNA: TGTGCCAGCAGCTCGACGGAGGGCCTTAACTATGGCTACACCTTC; CDR3: CASSSTEGLNYGYTF
V: TRBV28; size: -; D: -; J: TRBJ2-3; DNA: TGTGCCAGCAGAACCCCTATAGGCAGGACGCAGTATTTT; CDR3: CASRTPIGRTQYF
V: TRBV7-9; size: few; D: -; J: TRBJ1-5; DNA: TGTGCCAGCAGCTTGGGAGGGAGGCCCCAGCATTTT; CDR3: CASSLGGRPQHF
V: TRBV19; size: -; D: -; J: TRBJ2-7; DNA: TGTGCCAGTAGTATAGTCGCAGGGAAACACGAGCAGTACTTC; CDR3: CASSIVAGKHEQYF
V: TRBV7-9; size: -; D: TRBD1; J: TRBJ2-1; DNA: TGTGCCAGCAGCCAAGGGACAGGAGGAGATGAGCAGTTCTTC; CDR3: CASSQGTGGDEQFF
V: TRBV7-9; size: -; D: -; J: TRBJ2-7; DNA: TGTGCCAGCAGCTTAGAGGGGCCACCCTGGCACGAGCAGTACTTC; CDR3: CASSLEGPPWHEQYF
V: TRBV4-1; size: -; D: -; J: TRBJ1-5; DNA: TGCGCCAGCAGCAGTGGATCAGGGAGCAATCAGCCCCAGCATTTT; CDR3: CASSSGSGSNQPQHF
V: TRBV2; size: -; D: TRBD1; J: TRBJ2-3; DNA: TGTGCCAGCAACCTAAGGCGAACAGGGGATAGAGGAGATACGCAGTATTTT; CDR3: CASNLRRTGDRGDTQYF
V: TRBV4-2; size: -; D: TRBD1; J: TRBJ1-2; DNA: TGTGCCAGCAGCCAAGAGGGCAGGGGGAACCTTGACTATGGCTACACCTTC; CDR3: CASSQEGRGNLDYGYTF
V: TRBV28; size: few; D: -; J: TRBJ1-1; DNA: TGTGCCAGCAGTTTCCGCCTTGTGGGCACTGAAGCTTTCTTT; CDR3: CASSFRLVGTEAFF
V: TRBV9; size: -; D: TRBD1; J: TRBJ2-1; DNA: TGTGCCAGCAGCCCACAGGACAGGGTCGCAGAGCAGTTCTTC; CDR3: CASSPQDRVAEQFF
V: TRBV11-2; size: -; D: TRBD2; J: TRBJ2-7; DNA: TGTGCCAGCAGCTTAGATCTGGGAGGGCCTACCTACGAGCAGTACTTC; CDR3: CASSLDLGGPTYEQYF
V: TRBV9; size: -; D: TRBD2; J: TRBJ2-5; DNA: TGTGCCAGCAGCAGCCGACAGGACGAGCTAGCGGGAGCACCGGAGACCCAGTACTTC; CDR3: CASSSRQDELAGAPETQYF
V: TRBV7-9; size: -; D: -; J: TRBJ1-1; DNA: TGTGCCAGCAGCTATCAAGGCCGGGGGCACACTGAAGCTTTCTTT; CDR3: CASSYQGRGHTEAFF
V: TRBV19; size: -; D: -; J: TRBJ2-4; DNA: TGTGCCAGTAGTATAGGGGAACAGGGGACTCGTGTATACTTC; CDR3: CASSIGEQGTRVYF
V: TRBV6-5; size: -; D: -; J: TRBJ1-1; DNA: TGTGCCAGCAGTTACTACAGGATGGAGAACACTGAAGCTTTCTTT; CDR3: CASSYYRMENTEAFF
V: TRBV27; size: few; D: -; J: TRBJ1-5; DNA: TGTGCCAGCGGGACAAGGGAATATTATAGCAATCAGCCCCAGCATTTT; CDR3: CASGTREYYSNQPQHF
V: TRBV28; size: -; D: -; J: TRBJ1-2; DNA: TGTGCCGGCGGAGAAAACTATGGCTACACCTTC; CDR3: CAGGENYGYTF
V: TRBV29-1; size: -; D: -; J: TRBJ1-2; DNA: TGCAGCGTTAGGGCCTATGGCTACACCTTC; CDR3: CSVRAYGYTF
V: TRBV7-6; size: -; D: -; J: TRBJ1-2; DNA: TGTGCCAGCAGCCGGGGATATGGCTACACCTTC; CDR3: CASSRGYGYTF
V: TRBV7-2; size: once; D: -; J: TRBJ2-6; DNA: TGTGCCAGCAGTGAAGGCCTCTCTGGGGCCAACGTCCTGACTTTC; CDR3: CASSEGLSGANVLTF
V: TRBV4-2; size: -; D: TRBD2; J: TRBJ2-7; DNA: TGTGCCAGCAGCCAACCAGGGGCTAGCGGGAGCTCCTACGAGCAGTACTTC; CDR3: CASSQPGASGSSYEQYF
V: TRBV6-5; size: -; D: -; J: TRBJ1-2; DNA: TGTGCCAGCAGTTACTCTCGCGGGCAGGATGGCTACACCTTC; CDR3: CASSYSRGQDGYTF
V: TRBV19; size: -; D: -; J: TRBJ1-5; DNA: TGTGCCAGTAGTATACGGGAGGGACTTACGGATCAGCCCCAGCATTTT; CDR3: CASSIREGLTDQPQHF
V: TRBV4-3; size: -; D: -; J: TRBJ2-2; DNA: TGCGCCAGCAGCCAAGACCGACATTCGAACACCGGGGAGCTGTTTTTT; CDR3: CASSQDRHSNTGELFF
V: TRBV7-9; size: -; D: -; J: TRBJ2-6; DNA: TGTGCCAGCAGCTTACCCCCCGACAGCTCTGGGGCCAACGTCCTGACTTTC; CDR3: CASSLPPDSSGANVLTF
V: TRBV28; size: -; D: TRBD1; J: TRBJ2-1; DNA: TGTGCCAGCAGTTTATTCACAGGGGGGATCGTGATAGAGCAGTTCTTC; CDR3: CASSLFTGGIVIEQFF
V: TRBV6-5; size: -; D: -; J: TRBJ2-5; DNA: TGTGCCAGCAGTTACTCGGACAACGAACCCCTCTGGACCCAGTACTTC; CDR3: CASSYSDNEPLWTQYF